The 10 T cell receptor beta chains below were found in one sample sequenced in a study of graft-versus-host responses after intestinal transplantation. The antigens for these receptors are not known. Produced via immunoSEQ multiplex PCR; TCRdb's table is partial and in-frame only. The sample has roughly 80,000 clones, around 86% seen once. Specimen: unstimulated CD8+ T cells sorted from spleen or lymph node cells, collected before transplant. The receptors originated from a human donor who was the organ donor for an intestinal transplant.

V gene TRBV2 combines with J gene TRBJ2-3; 7 bases fit TRBD1. J gave up 1 base and V 3 bases, and 10 bases lay outside the gene matches. The CDR3 has 17 residues. The germline V gene has CDR1 SNHLY and CDR2 FYNNEI. This CDR3 reads CASSDSYDRVGTDTQYF. CDR3 coding DNA: TGTGCCAGCAGTGACTCCTATGACAGGGTAGGCACAGATACGCAGTATTTT.

The chain links TRBV18 to TRBJ1-6; D remains unclear. V was clipped by 3 bases and J by 2 bases, with 8 bases between them. The length of the CDR3 is 15 residues. Germline V CDR1 and CDR2: KGHSH, LQKENI. CDR3 amino acids: CASSPGSTYNSPLHF. The DNA for the CDR3 is TGTGCCAGCTCACCGGGCAGCACCTATAATTCACCCCTCCACTTT.

This clone was counted a single time. The chain has TRBV11-2 and TRBJ1-2; maybe TRBD1 (6 bases). Germline lookup yields CDR1 SGHAT and CDR2 FQNNGV. The CDR3 sequence is 12 residues long. V was clipped by 2 bases and J by 7 bases, with 8 bases between them. The DNA for the CDR3 is TGTGCCAGCAGCTTAAGGGGGGCTGGCTACACCTTC. This gives the protein CASSLRGAGYTF.

V gene TRBV19 combines with J gene TRBJ2-2; possible D gene TRBD2, 6 bases. V dropped 7 bases and J dropped 3 bases, with 21 bases sitting between them. CDR1 LNHDA and CDR2 SQIVND come from the germline V gene (reference sequence). The CDR3 length is 17 residues. The CDR3 coding sequence is TGTGCCAGTACCGTGCTCGGCGGGGAGAGCTACACCGGGGAGCTGTTTTTT. Its protein product is CASTVLGGESYTGELFF.

V usage is TRBV7-6 and J usage is TRBJ2-5, with D perhaps given as TRBD1 or TRBD2 (7 bases each). The germline V gene encodes CDR1 SGHVS and CDR2 FNYEAQ. Deletions cut 3 bases from V and 1 base from J, with 18 bases between. The CDR3 covers 17 residues. In DNA, the CDR3 is TGTGCCAGCAGCTTCTCAGGGGGGGCCATTCCCCAAGAGACCCAGTACTTC. Amino acids: CASSFSGGAIPQETQYF.

The sample holds a few counts of this clone. The chain is built from TRBV19 and TRBJ1-1; 9 bases align to TRBD1. V dropped 7 bases and J dropped 8; count of bases not matched to a gene: 8. Germline lookup yields CDR1 LNHDA and CDR2 SQIVND (reference sequence). The CDR3 loop spans 13 amino acids. CDR3 bases: TGTGCCAGTACCCAGACAGGGGGATTCGAAGCTTTCTTT. It is translated as CASTQTGGFEAFF.

The chain carries TRBV4-1 and TRBJ1-1; 7 bases agree with TRBD1. V dropped 4 bases and J dropped 1; count of bases not matched to a gene: 6. This CDR3 has 15 residues. Germline CDR1 reads MGHRA; CDR2 reads YSYEKL. CDR3 DNA sequence: TGCGCCAGCAGCCCCGGACAGGCATCGAACACTGAAGCTTTCTTT. Protein: CASSPGQASNTEAFF.

V gene TRBV5-1 combines with J gene TRBJ1-2; 7 bases are shared with TRBD1. Trimming took 4 bases from V and 1 from J; bases not matched to a gene: 4. The CDR3 is 14 amino acids. CDR1 is SGHRS and CDR2 is YFSETQ in the germline V gene. The CDR3 coding sequence is TGCGCCAGCAGCCCGGGACAGTTTAACTATGGCTACACCTTC. Translation gives CASSPGQFNYGYTF. The full variable domain, with the rest looked up from reference TRBV5-1 and TRBJ1-2, is KAGVTQTPRYLIKTRGQQVTLSCSPISGHRSVSWYQQTPGQGLQFLFEYFSETQRNKGNFPGRFSGRQFSNSRSEMNVSTLELGDSALYLCASSPGQFNYGYTFGSGTRLTVV.

J is TRBJ2-4 and V is TRBV28; D unresolved. Germline CDR1 MDHEN, CDR2 SYDVKM. The CDR3 covers 14 residues. Trimming removed 2 bases at V and 1 base at J, with 6 bases between. In DNA form, the CDR3 reads TGTGCCAGCAGTTTAGGCGCGGCCAAAAACATTCAGTACTTC. Encoded protein: CASSLGAAKNIQYF.

The chain joins TRBV11-2 to TRBJ2-7; a weak D match, TRBD1 (6 bases). The CDR3 consists of 15 residues. With 0 bases removed from V and 4 bases from J, the gap between germline ends came to 13 bases. Germline V gene data show CDR1 as SGHAT and CDR2 as FQNNGV. CDR3 in amino acids: CASSLEGGLGYEQYF. The CDR3 DNA reads as TGTGCCAGCAGCTTAGAAGGGGGTCTAGGATACGAGCAGTACTTC.